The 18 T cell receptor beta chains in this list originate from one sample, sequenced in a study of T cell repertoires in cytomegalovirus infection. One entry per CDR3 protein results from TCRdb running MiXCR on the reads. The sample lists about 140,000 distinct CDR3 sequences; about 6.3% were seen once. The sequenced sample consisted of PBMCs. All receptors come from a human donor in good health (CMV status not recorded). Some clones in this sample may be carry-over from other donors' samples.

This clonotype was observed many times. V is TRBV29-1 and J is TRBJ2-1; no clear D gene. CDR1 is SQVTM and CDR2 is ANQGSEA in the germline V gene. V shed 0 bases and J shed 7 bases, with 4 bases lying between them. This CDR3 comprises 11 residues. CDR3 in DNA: TGCAGCGTTGAAGAGGGTAATGAGCAGTTCTTC. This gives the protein CSVEEGNEQFF.

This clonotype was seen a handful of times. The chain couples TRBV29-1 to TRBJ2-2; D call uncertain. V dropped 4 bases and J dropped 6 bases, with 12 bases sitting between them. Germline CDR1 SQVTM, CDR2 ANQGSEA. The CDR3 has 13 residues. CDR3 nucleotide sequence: TGCAGCGTTGTAACGGGTGCGGCCGGGGAGCTGTTTTTT. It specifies CSVVTGAAGELFF.

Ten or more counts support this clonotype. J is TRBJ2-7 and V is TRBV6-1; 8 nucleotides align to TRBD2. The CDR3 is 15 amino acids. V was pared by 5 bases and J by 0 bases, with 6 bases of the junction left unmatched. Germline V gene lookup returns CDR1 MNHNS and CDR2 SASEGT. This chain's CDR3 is CASSSASGSSYEQYF. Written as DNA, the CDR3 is TGTGCCAGCAGTTCAGCTAGCGGGTCCTCCTACGAGCAGTACTTC.

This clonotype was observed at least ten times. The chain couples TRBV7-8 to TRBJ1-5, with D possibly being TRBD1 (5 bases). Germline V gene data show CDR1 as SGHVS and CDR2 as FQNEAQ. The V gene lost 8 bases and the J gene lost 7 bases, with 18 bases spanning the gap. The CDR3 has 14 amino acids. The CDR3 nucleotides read TGTGCCAGCTCTCGTGGGGCGACAGAACAGCCCCAGCATTTT. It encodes CASSRGATEQPQHF.

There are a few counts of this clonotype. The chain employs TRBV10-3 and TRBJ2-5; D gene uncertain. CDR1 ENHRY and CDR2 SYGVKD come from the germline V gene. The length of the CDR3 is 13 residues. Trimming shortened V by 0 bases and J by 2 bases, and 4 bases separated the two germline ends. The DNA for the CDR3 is TGTGCCATCAGTGAGTCGGCACAAGAGACCCAGTACTTC. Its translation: CAISESAQETQYF.

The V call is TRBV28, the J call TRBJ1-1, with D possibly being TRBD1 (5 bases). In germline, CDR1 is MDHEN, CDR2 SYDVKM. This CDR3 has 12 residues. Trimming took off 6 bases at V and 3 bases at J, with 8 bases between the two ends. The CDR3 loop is CASRPGHTEAFF. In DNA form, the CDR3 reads TGTGCCAGCAGGCCGGGACACACTGAAGCTTTCTTT. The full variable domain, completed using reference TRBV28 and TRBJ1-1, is DVKVTQSSRYLVKRTGEKVFLECVQDMDHENMFWYRQDPGLGLRLIYFSYDVKMKEKGDIPEGYSVSREKKERFSLILESASTNQTSMYLCASRPGHTEAFFGQGTRLTVV.

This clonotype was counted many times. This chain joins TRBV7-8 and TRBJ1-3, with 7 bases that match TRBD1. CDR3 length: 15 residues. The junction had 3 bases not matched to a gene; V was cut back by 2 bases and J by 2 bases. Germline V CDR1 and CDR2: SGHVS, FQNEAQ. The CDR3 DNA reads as TGTGCCAGCAGCTTAACACAGGGGACTGGAAACACCATATATTTT. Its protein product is CASSLTQGTGNTIYF.

CDR3 nucleotide sequence: TGCAGCGTGACTTCCCTCGATAACCTGAACACTGAAGCTTTCTTT. Its protein is CSVTSLDNLNTEAFF. J is TRBJ1-1 and V is TRBV29-1; D is undetermined. The germline V gene has CDR1 SQVTM and CDR2 ANQGSEA. V was cut by 6 bases and J by 0 bases, with 17 bases left in between. CDR3 length: 15 residues.

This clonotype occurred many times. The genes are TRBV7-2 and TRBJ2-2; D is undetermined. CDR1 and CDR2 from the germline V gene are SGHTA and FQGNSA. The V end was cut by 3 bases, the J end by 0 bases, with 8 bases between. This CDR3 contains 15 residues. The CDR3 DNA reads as TGTGCCAGCAGCTTTCAGGCGGCGAACACCGGGGAGCTGTTTTTT. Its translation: CASSFQAANTGELFF.

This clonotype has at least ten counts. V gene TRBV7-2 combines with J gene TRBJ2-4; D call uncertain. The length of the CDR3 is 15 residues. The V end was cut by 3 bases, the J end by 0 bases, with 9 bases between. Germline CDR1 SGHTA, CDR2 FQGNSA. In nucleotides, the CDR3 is TGTGCCAGCAGCTTTACCACAGTAGCCAAAAACATTCAGTACTTC. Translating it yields CASSFTTVAKNIQYF. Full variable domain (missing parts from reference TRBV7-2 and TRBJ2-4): GAGVSQSPSNKVTEKGKDVELRCDPISGHTALYWYRQSLGQGLEFLIYFQGNSAPDKSGLPSDRFSAERTGGSVSTLTIQRTQQEDSAVYLCASSFTTVAKNIQYFGAGTRLSVL.

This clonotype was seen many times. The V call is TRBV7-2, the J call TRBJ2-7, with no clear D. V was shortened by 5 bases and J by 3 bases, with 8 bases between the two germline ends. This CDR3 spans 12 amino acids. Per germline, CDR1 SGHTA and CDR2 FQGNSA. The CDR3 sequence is CASSPDFYEQYF. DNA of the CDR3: TGTGCCAGCAGCCCCGATTTCTACGAGCAGTACTTC.

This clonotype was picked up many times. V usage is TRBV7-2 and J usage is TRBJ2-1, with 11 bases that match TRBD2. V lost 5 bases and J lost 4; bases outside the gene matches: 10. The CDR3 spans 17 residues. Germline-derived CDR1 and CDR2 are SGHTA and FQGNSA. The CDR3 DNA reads TGTGCCAGCAGCCGCGACTCGACTAGCGGGGCTTACAATGAGCAGTTCTTC. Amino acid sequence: CASSRDSTSGAYNEQFF.

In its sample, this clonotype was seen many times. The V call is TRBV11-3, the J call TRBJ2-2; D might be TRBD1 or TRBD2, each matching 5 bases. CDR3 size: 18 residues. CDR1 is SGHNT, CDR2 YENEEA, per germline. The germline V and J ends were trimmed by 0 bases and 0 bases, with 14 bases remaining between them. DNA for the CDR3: TGTGCCAGCAGCTTAGATCGAGGGGCAGGACCGAACACCGGGGAGCTGTTTTTT. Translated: CASSLDRGAGPNTGELFF.

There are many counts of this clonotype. CDR3 sequence reads: CASSPQGTGKTLSTEAFF. CDR3 nucleotide sequence: TGTGCCAGCAGCCCCCAAGGGACAGGGAAAACCCTGAGCACTGAAGCTTTCTTT. This chain connects TRBV11-2 to TRBJ1-1; 9 bases agree with TRBD1. This CDR3 is 18 amino acids long. Germline V CDR1 and CDR2: SGHAT, FQNNGV. V lost 5 bases and J lost 4; bases outside the gene matches: 17.

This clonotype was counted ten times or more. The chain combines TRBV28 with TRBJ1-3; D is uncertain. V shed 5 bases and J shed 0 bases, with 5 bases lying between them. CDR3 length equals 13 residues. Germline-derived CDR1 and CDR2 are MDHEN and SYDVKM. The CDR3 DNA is TGTGCCAGCAGTCCTGGCTCTGGAAACACCATATATTTT. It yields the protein CASSPGSGNTIYF.

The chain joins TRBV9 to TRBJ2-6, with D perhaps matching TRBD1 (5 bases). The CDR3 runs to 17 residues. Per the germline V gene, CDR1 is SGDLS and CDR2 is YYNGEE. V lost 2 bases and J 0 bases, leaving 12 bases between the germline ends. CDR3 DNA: TGTGCCAGCAGCGTTGACAGCGATTTCTCTGGGGCCAACGTCCTGACTTTC. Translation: CASSVDSDFSGANVLTF.

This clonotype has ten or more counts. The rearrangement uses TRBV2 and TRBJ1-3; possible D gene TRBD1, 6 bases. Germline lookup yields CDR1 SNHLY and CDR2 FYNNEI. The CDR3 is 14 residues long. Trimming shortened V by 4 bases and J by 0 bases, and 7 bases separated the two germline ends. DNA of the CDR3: TGTGCCAGCAGTGGAGGGGGCTCTGGAAACACCATATATTTT. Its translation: CASSGGGSGNTIYF.

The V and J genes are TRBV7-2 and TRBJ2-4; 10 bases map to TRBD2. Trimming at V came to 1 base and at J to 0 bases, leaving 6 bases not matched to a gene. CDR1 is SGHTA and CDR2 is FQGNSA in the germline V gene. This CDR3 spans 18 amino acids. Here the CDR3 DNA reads TGTGCCAGCAGCTTAGAGGTAGCGGGGGGACTAGCCAAAAACATTCAGTACTTC. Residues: CASSLEVAGGLAKNIQYF.